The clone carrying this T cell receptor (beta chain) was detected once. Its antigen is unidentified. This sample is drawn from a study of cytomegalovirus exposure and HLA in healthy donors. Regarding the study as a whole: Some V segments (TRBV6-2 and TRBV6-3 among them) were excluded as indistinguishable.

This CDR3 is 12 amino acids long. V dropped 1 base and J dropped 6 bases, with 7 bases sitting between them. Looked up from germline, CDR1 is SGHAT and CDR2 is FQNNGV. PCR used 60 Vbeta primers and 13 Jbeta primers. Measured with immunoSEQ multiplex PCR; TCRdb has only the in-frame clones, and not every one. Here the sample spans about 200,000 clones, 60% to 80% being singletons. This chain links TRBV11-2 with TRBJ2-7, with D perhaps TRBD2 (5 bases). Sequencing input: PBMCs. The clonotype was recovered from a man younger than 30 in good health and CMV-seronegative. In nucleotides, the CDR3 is TGTGCCAGCAGCTTAGGGGCGGGCGAGCAGTACTTC. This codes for CASSLGAGEQYF.